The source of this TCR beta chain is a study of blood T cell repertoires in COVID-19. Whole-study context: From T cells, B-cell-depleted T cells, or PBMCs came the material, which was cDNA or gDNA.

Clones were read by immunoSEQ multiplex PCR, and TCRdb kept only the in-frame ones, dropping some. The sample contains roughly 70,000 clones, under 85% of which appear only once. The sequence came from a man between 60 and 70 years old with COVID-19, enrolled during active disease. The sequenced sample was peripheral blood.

The CDR3 loop is CASSLGGGAAETQYF. In DNA, the CDR3 is TGCGCCAGCAGCTTGGGAGGGGGGGCCGCAGAGACCCAGTACTTC. The rearrangement joins TRBV5-1 to TRBJ2-5, with D possibly being TRBD2 (7 bases). Per germline, CDR1 SGHRS and CDR2 YFSETQ. The CDR3 spans 15 residues. Between the trimmed V and J ends, which lost 0 bases and 4 bases, there was a span of 13 bases.